These T cell receptor beta chains were read from a single sample in a study of blood T cell repertoires in COVID-19. Data came from immunoSEQ multiplex PCR; TCRdb stores just in-frame clones and leaves some out. The table lists 130,000 to 150,000 clones, about four fifths of them singletons. The sequencing sample was made of peripheral blood. The origin of the receptors is a woman aged 80 or over with acute or convalescent COVID-19. CDR3s include the opening cysteine and the closing phenylalanine or tryptophan. D genes are given only for firm matches. Only some rows state a clone size, as once, few, many or a class for expanded clones.

j_call,d_call,v_call,clone_size,cdr3_nt,cdr3_aa
TRBJ2-1,.,TRBV30,.,TGTGCCTGGAGTGTACTAGGGAATGAGCAGTTCTTC,CAWSVLGNEQFF
TRBJ1-6,.,TRBV6-2/TRBV6-3,.,TGTGCCAGCAGCTCCACAGGGTTTAATTCACCCCTCCACTTT,CASSSTGFNSPLHF
TRBJ1-5,TRBD1,TRBV19,.,TGTGCCAGTAGTATCCGGACAGGAGTCCTCAATCAGCCCCAGCATTTT,CASSIRTGVLNQPQHF
TRBJ2-4,.,TRBV3-1/TRBV3-2,.,TGTGCCAGCAGCCATAGGACTCCAAACATTCAGTACTTC,CASSHRTPNIQYF
TRBJ2-7,TRBD1,TRBV4-3,.,TGCGCCAGCAGCCACGGGACAGATCTTTACTACGAGCAGTACTTC,CASSHGTDLYYEQYF
TRBJ1-5,.,TRBV6-6,.,TGTGCCAGCAGGCCCGCGGCCCAGCCCCAGCATTTT,CASRPAAQPQHF
TRBJ1-1,.,TRBV19,.,TGTGCCAGTACCAACACGTGGAGAAAGTTGAACACTGAAGCTTTCTTT,CASTNTWRKLNTEAFF
TRBJ2-1,.,TRBV18,.,TGTGCCAGCTCACCAAGTTCGAGGAATGAGCAGTTCTTC,CASSPSSRNEQFF
TRBJ2-1,.,TRBV6-2/TRBV6-3,.,TGTGCCAGCAGTTATTTCGGAGATGAGCAGTTCTTC,CASSYFGDEQFF
TRBJ1-6,TRBD1,TRBV5-1,.,TGCGCCAGCAGCTTCGGACAGGGGGAGTATAATTCACCCCTCCACTTT,CASSFGQGEYNSPLHF
TRBJ1-4,.,TRBV5-1,.,TGCGCCAGCAGCTTGGAAGCAGGCGAAAAACTGTTTTTT,CASSLEAGEKLFF
TRBJ1-6,.,TRBV30,.,TGTGCCTGGAGTCCCCGGGGTAATTCACCCCTCCACTTT,CAWSPRGNSPLHF
TRBJ1-2,.,TRBV7-2,.,TGTGCCAGCAGCTTATGGAGGGCTCTCCGTGGCTACACCTTC,CASSLWRALRGYTF
TRBJ1-1,TRBD1,TRBV18,few,TGTGCCAGCTCCCGGGACAGGGATACTGAAGCTTTCTTT,CASSRDRDTEAFF
TRBJ2-5,TRBD2,TRBV5-1,.,TGCGCCAGCAGCTTGTTCTTAGCGGGGGACCAAGAGACCCAGTACTTC,CASSLFLAGDQETQYF
TRBJ1-5,.,TRBV5-1,.,TGCGCCAGCAGCTTGGCAGGTCCTGAACAGCCCCAGCATTTT,CASSLAGPEQPQHF